One sample yielded the 20 T cell receptor beta chains listed below, sequenced in a study of T cell clonality in common variable immunodeficiency. Study-level findings and limits: Fewer deletions and N-nucleotide insertions were reportedly seen in common variable immunodeficiency TCR beta sequences.

For these receptors, no antigen is known. Clones were sequenced by immunoSEQ multiplex PCR, and TCRdb holds only the in-frame ones, with some missing. The table lists under 40,000 clones, with no singletons. Sequences were obtained from peripheral blood mononuclear cells. The receptors were sampled from a human donor with common variable immunodeficiency.

This clone was seen ten or more times. The observed sequence ends 3 residues before the CDR3 terminus, with the missing tail filled in from the germline J gene. The rearrangement joins TRBV30 to TRBJ1-1; no clear D gene. The V gene's germline CDR1 is GTSNPN and CDR2 SVGIG (reference sequence). The CDR3 covers 14 residues. The V gene lost 3 bases and the J gene lost 6 bases, with 17 bases spanning the gap. CDR3 DNA, as far as it was read: TGTGCCTGGAGCTCGGGCGTGCGGGGTTCTGAA. It translates to CAWSSGVRGSE. In full, the CDR3 is CAWSSGVRGSEAFF.

This clone was detected only a few times. The CDR3 end is not reached by the read, which stops 3 residues before it; the germline J gene fills it in. The chain has TRBV7-6 and TRBJ2-1; 12 bases align to TRBD1. The CDR3 has 16 amino acids. Germline lookup yields CDR1 SGHVS and CDR2 FNYEAQ. V shed 0 bases and J 8 bases; nucleotides not matched to a gene: 5. Incomplete CDR3 DNA: TGTGCCAGCAGCTTAGCTTCGGGACAGGGGGCCTATGAG. Encoded protein: CASSLASGQGAYE. The CDR3 reads in full as CASSLASGQGAYEQFF.

This clone was found many times. This CDR3 is CASTPGQGTNEQFF. The sequenced CDR3 bases are TGTGCCAGCACCCCGGGACAGGGGACGAATGAG. This sequence joins TRBV7-3 and TRBJ2-1; 10 bases align to TRBD1. The observed sequence ends 3 residues before the CDR3 terminus, with the missing tail filled in from the germline J gene. The length of the CDR3 is 14 residues. CDR1 SGHTA and CDR2 FQGTGA come from the germline V gene. V lost 7 bases to trimming and J lost 7 bases; unmatched junction nucleotides: 7. The entire variable domain, with the rest obtained from reference TRBV7-3 and TRBJ2-1, is as follows: GAGVSQTPSNKVTEKGKYVELRCDPISGHTALYWYRQSLGQGPEFLIYFQGTGAADDSGLPNDRFFAVRPEGSVSTLKIQRTERGDSAVYLCASTPGQGTNEQFFGPGTRLTVL.

This clone was counted a few times. Read sequence stops 3 residues before the CDR3 end, and the germline J gene provides the missing end. The genes are TRBV19 and TRBJ1-5, with D possibly TRBD1 on 5 matching bases. V was pared by 5 bases and J by 3 bases, with 20 bases between. Germline V CDR1 and CDR2: LNHDA, SQIVND (reference sequence). The CDR3 spans 17 residues. The sequenced CDR3 bases are TGTGCCAGTAGTTCCCTCGGTACGGGGGTCTTCAATCAGCCC. Its protein product is CASSSLGTGVFNQP. The entire CDR3 sequence reads CASSSLGTGVFNQPQHF. The variable domain in full, with the rest retrieved from reference TRBV19 and TRBJ1-5, is DGGITQSPKYLFRKEGQNVTLSCEQNLNHDAMYWYRQDPGQGLRLIYYSQIVNDFQKGDIAEGYSVSREKKESFPLTVTSAQKNPTAFYLCASSSLGTGVFNQPQHFGDGTRLSIL.

This clone was detected many times. The observed sequence ends 3 residues before the CDR3 terminus, with the missing tail filled in from the germline J gene. This chain joins TRBV30 and TRBJ1-2, with D unclear. The CDR3 is 12 amino acids. The V gene lost 4 bases and the J gene lost 4 bases, with 10 bases spanning the gap. Germline CDR1 reads GTSNPN; CDR2 reads SVGIG (reference sequence). CDR3: CAWNYRSYGYTF. The CDR3 bases that were read are TGTGCCTGGAACTATCGGTCCTATGGC.

Comments on this clone: The read ends 3 residues shy of where the CDR3 ends; the end is completed using the germline J gene. The rearrangement joins TRBV18 to TRBJ1-1; perhaps TRBD1 as D (5 bases). V lost 1 base, J lost 1 base, and 25 bases lay in between. This CDR3 contains 20 residues. CDR1 and CDR2 from the germline V gene are KGHSH and LQKENI. The CDR3 region is CASSPRSINPAGVSNTEAFF. The part of the CDR3 DNA that was read is TGTGCCAGCTCACCACGTTCCATTAACCCCGCGGGGGTCTCGAACACTGAA.

Many counts were recorded for this clone. Read data end 3 residues before the CDR3 end; the end is taken from the germline J gene. The chain is built from TRBV29-1 and TRBJ2-1; 7 nucleotides align to TRBD2. The CDR3 consists of 21 residues. V dropped 0 bases and J dropped 3; count of bases not matched to a gene: 23. Germline lookup yields CDR1 SQVTM and CDR2 ANQGSEA. The DNA read from the CDR3 is TGCAGCGTTGAAGAAATCCTTCCGAAAGATAGCCTGGGGGGGGGCTACAATGAG. Translation: CSVEEILPKDSLGGGYNE. The whole CDR3 protein is CSVEEILPKDSLGGGYNEQFF.

This clone occurred many times. The read is 3 residues too short to cover the CDR3 end, so that end is filled in from the germline J gene. The rearrangement uses TRBV19 and TRBJ2-5; D is possibly TRBD1 (5 bases). V was clipped by 4 bases and J by 4 bases, with 10 bases between them. This CDR3 spans 13 amino acids. Per the germline V gene, CDR1 is LNHDA and CDR2 is SQIVND (reference sequence). The sequenced part of the CDR3 DNA is TGTGCCAGTAGTAGTAGGGGTGCAGAGACC. Protein product: CASSSRGAET. The full CDR3 protein reads CASSSRGAETQYF.

This clone was detected many times. The read halts 3 residues ahead of the CDR3 end, with the missing end drawn from the germline J gene. V gene TRBV5-4 combines with J gene TRBJ1-1; 8 bases are a match to TRBD1. Germline values: CDR1 SGHNT, CDR2 YYREEE (reference sequence). The CDR3 consists of 14 residues. Germline trimming cut 2 bases from V and 5 bases from J; bases unmatched to any gene: 5. CDR3 bases read: TGTGCCAGCAGCTTCGAGTGGACAGGGACTGAA. It codes for CASSFEWTGTE. The whole CDR3 protein is CASSFEWTGTEAFF.

This clone came up a few times. The CDR3 extends 3 residues past the end of the read, so its final part is completed from the germline J gene. This sequence joins TRBV7-9 and TRBJ1-1; D possibly corresponds to TRBD1 (6 bases). This CDR3 contains 15 residues. Germline V lookup: CDR1 SEHNR, CDR2 FQNEAQ (reference sequence). Trimming shortened V by 4 bases and J by 0 bases, and 12 bases separated the two germline ends. The CDR3 spells CASSSRGALNTEAFF. Incomplete CDR3 DNA: TGTGCCAGCAGCTCCCGGGGGGCGCTGAACACTGAA.

Comment on this clone: Read coverage stops 3 residues before the CDR3 terminus; the germline J gene supplies the remainder. The V gene is TRBV19, the J gene TRBJ2-2; the D gene is possibly TRBD2 (6 bases). The CDR3 runs 16 residues. The V end lost 8 bases, the J end lost 0 bases, and 16 bases lay between the germline ends. Germline assignment: CDR1 LNHDA and CDR2 SQIVND (reference sequence). The CDR3 spells CASSGGGTANTGELFF. The sequenced CDR3 bases are TGTGCCAGTTCCGGCGGAGGGACTGCGAACACCGGGGAG.

This clone was detected only a few times. Sequencing ends 3 residues short of the CDR3 end; the germline J gene provides the rest. The chain joins TRBV19 to TRBJ1-2, with a weak D call TRBD1 (5 bases). The V end lost 4 bases, the J end lost 2 bases, and 14 bases lay between the germline ends. Germline V gene data show CDR1 as LNHDA and CDR2 as SQIVND (reference sequence). The CDR3 has 15 amino acids. Partial CDR3 DNA: TGTGCCAGTAGTACCACCCCGTCAGGGAACTATGGC. The encoded protein is CASSTTPSGNYG. The complete CDR3 protein is CASSTTPSGNYGYTF. Looking up the rest from reference TRBV19 and TRBJ1-2 gives the full variable domain: DGGITQSPKYLFRKEGQNVTLSCEQNLNHDAMYWYRQDPGQGLRLIYYSQIVNDFQKGDIAEGYSVSREKKESFPLTVTSAQKNPTAFYLCASSTTPSGNYGYTFGSGTRLTVV.

Incomplete CDR3 DNA: TGCAGTGCTCTCAAGGGCAGTTATTACGAG. Residues: CSALKGSYYE. From start to end, the CDR3 is CSALKGSYYEQYF. V is TRBV20-1 and J is TRBJ2-7; D gene ambiguous. The read terminates 3 residues ahead of where the CDR3 ends, so the germline J gene completes it. Trimming removed 5 bases from V and 4 bases from J, with 15 bases in between. Per the germline V gene, CDR1 is DFQATT and CDR2 is SNEGSKA (reference sequence). CDR3 size: 13 residues.

This clone has a count of ten or more. Coverage ceases 3 residues before the CDR3 finishes, and the germline J gene fills in the end. The rearrangement joins TRBV5-1 to TRBJ2-5; D unclear. V was shortened by 4 bases and J by 5 bases, with 12 bases between the two germline ends. The CDR3 runs to 13 residues. Germline CDR1 and CDR2: SGHRS and YFSETQ. The part of the CDR3 DNA that was read is TGCGCCAGCAGCCCGCGGTTGCAGGAGACC. The encoded protein is CASSPRLQET. The entire CDR3 protein reads CASSPRLQETQYF.

Turning to this clone: The read terminates 3 residues ahead of where the CDR3 ends, so the germline J gene completes it. The V and J genes are TRBV6-1 and TRBJ2-7, with D perhaps matching TRBD2 (6 bases). The CDR3 has 15 residues. Trimming removed 1 base at V and 0 bases at J, with 10 bases between. Germline V gene sequence: CDR1 MNHNS, CDR2 SASEGT. The sequenced part of the CDR3 DNA is TGTGCCAGCAGTGAAGATGGGGGGTTCTCCTACGAG. It translates to CASSEDGGFSYE. The CDR3 as a whole reads CASSEDGGFSYEQYF.

There are a few counts of this clone. The read terminates 3 residues ahead of where the CDR3 ends, so the germline J gene completes it. The V and J genes are TRBV2 and TRBJ2-1; TRBD1 might be the D (8 bases). Germline V gene sequence: CDR1 SNHLY, CDR2 FYNNEI. With 5 bases removed from V and 4 bases from J, the gap between germline ends came to 15 bases. This CDR3 comprises 15 residues. The CDR3 DNA, read in part, is TGTGCCAGCAGTACAGGGGGGGGCCCTTACAATGAG. Translated: CASSTGGGPYNE. The full CDR3 is CASSTGGGPYNEQFF.

This clone was detected ten times or more. The read terminates 3 residues ahead of where the CDR3 ends, so the germline J gene completes it. The chain has TRBV29-1 and TRBJ2-7, with 7 bases matching TRBD1. V shed 3 bases, J shed 2 bases, and the junction held 1 base outside the gene matches. The CDR3 spans 12 residues. Germline V lookup: CDR1 SQVTM, CDR2 ANQGSEA. CDR3 DNA, as far as it was read: TGCAGCGTTGAGGACAGGCCCTACGAG. Amino acid sequence: CSVEDRPYE. The whole CDR3 is CSVEDRPYEQYF.

This clone was recorded many times. Sequencing ends 3 residues short of the CDR3 end; the germline J gene provides the rest. The rearrangement joins TRBV12-5 to TRBJ2-1, with 8 bases lining up with TRBD1. The CDR3 is 15 amino acids. Germline V gene lookup returns CDR1 LGHNT and CDR2 FRNRAP. V was clipped by 5 bases and J by 0 bases; unmatched bases: 3. The CDR3: CASGEGQGSYNEQFF. Partial CDR3 DNA: TGTGCTAGTGGTGAAGGACAGGGCTCCTACAATGAG.

By share of the sample, this clone is medium-sized (0.01 to 0.1%). The read terminates 3 residues before the CDR3 end, so the remaining end is supplied by the germline J gene. The chain is built from TRBV12-3 or TRBV12-4 and TRBJ1-2, with D maybe TRBD1 (6 bases). Trimming cost V 4 bases and J 3 bases, with 12 bases left between them. CDR3 size: 14 residues. CDR3 bases read: TGTGCCAGCAGTTGGACAGTTGGCGACTATGGC. Protein product: CASSWTVGDYG. The complete CDR3 sequence is CASSWTVGDYGYTF.

This clone was detected a few times. The read finishes 3 residues shy of the CDR3 end, and the germline J gene is used to complete it. The chain has TRBV19 and TRBJ2-6; 8 bases are a match to TRBD1. Per the germline V gene, CDR1 is LNHDA and CDR2 is SQIVND (reference sequence). The V segment lost 7 bases and the J segment 3 bases; nucleotides outside the gene matches: 11. CDR3 size: 17 residues. The sequenced CDR3 bases are TGTGCCAGTACTCTTTGGCAGGGGGCTTATGGGGCCAACGTC. It is translated as CASTLWQGAYGANV. The full-length CDR3 reads as CASTLWQGAYGANVLTF.